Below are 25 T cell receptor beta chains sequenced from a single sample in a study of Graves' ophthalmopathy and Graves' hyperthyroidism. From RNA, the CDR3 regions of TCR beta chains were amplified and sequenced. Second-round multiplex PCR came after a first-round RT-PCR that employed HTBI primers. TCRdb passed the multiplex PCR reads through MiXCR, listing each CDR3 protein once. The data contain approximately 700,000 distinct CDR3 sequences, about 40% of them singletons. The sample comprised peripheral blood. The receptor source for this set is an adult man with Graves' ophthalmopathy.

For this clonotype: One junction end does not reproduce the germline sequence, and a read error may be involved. CDR3: CAISERAGENTEAF. CDR3 coding DNA: TGTGCCATCAGTGAGAGGGCAGGGGAGAACACTGAAGCTTTC. This rearrangement joins TRBV10-3 to TRBJ2-6, with a tentative D call TRBD1 (6 bases). The CDR3 runs to 14 residues. Germline CDR1 is ENHRY and CDR2 is SYGVKD.

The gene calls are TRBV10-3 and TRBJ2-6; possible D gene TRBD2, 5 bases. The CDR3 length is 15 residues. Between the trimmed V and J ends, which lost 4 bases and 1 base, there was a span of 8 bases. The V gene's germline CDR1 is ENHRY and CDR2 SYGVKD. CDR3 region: CAISARDSGANVLTF. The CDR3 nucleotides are TGTGCCATCAGTGCACGGGATTCTGGGGCCAACGTCCTGACTTTC.

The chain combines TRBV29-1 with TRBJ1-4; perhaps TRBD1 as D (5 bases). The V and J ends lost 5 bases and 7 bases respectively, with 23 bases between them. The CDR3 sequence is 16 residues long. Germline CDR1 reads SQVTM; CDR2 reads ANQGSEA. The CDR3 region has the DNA TGCAGCGTTAGCCGGGCCAGGGTCGGGCTCGGTGAAAAACTGTTTTTT. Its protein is CSVSRARVGLGEKLFF.

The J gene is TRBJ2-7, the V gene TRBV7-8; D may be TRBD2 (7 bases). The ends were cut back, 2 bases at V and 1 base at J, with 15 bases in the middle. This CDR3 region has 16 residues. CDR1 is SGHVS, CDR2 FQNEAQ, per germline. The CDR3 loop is CASSLYGGATSYEQYF. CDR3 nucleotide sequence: TGTGCCAGCAGCTTATATGGGGGGGCGACTTCCTACGAGCAGTACTTC.

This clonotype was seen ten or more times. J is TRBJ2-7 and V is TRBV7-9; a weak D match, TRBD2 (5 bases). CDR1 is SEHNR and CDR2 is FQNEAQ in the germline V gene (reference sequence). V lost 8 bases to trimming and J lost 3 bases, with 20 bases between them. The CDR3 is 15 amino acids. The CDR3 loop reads CASVDGLRIGYEQYF. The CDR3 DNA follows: TGTGCCAGCGTTGACGGACTCCGGATTGGCTACGAGCAGTACTTC.

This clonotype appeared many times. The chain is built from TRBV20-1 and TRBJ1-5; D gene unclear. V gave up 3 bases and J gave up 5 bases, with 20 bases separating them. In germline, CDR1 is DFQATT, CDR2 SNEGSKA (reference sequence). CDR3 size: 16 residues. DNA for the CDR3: TGCAGTGCTAGCCATTCGGGCTCGCTGTTTGATCAGCCCCAGCATTTT. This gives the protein CSASHSGSLFDQPQHF.

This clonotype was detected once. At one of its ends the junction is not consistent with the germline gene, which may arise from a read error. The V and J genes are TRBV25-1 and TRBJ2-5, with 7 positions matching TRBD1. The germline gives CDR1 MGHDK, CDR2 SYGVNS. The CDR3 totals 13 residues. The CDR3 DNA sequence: TGTGCCAGCTATCAGTGGCAGGGGGAGACCCGGTACTTC. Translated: CASYQWQGETRYF.

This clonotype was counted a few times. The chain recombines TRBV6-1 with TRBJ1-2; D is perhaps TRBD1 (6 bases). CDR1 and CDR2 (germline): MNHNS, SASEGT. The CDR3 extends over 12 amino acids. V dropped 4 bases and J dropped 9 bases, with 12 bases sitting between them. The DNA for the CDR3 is TGTGCCAGCAGTGGAGGGGGGAGAAGCTACACCTTC. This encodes CASSGGGRSYTF.

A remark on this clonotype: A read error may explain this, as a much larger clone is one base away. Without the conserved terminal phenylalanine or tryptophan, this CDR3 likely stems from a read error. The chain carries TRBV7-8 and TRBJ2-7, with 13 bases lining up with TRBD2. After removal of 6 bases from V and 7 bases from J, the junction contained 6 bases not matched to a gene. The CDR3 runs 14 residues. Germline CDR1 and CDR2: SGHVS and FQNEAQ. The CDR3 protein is CASRRLAGGLEQYL. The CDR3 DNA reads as TGTGCCAGCAGACGACTAGCGGGGGGTCTGGAGCAGTACCTC.

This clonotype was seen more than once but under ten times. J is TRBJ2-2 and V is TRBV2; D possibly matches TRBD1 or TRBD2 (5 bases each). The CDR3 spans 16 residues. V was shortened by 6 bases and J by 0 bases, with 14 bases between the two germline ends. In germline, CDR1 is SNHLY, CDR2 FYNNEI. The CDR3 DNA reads TGTGCCAGCAGGACCCCTCGAGGGGCGAACACCGGGGAGCTGTTTTTT. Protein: CASRTPRGANTGELFF.

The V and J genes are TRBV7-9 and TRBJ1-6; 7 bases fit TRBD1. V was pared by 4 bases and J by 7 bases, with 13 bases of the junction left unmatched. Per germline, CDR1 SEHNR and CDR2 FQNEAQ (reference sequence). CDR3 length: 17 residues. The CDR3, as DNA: TGTGCCAGCAGCTCCCCCCGGACAGGCCTAGGGAATTCACCCCTCCACTTT. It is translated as CASSSPRTGLGNSPLHF.

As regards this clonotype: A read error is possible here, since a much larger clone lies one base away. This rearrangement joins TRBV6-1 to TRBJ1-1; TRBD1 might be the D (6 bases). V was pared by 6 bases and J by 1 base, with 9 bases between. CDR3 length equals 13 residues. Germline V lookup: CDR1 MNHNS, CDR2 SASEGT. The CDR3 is CASRKTGNTEAFF. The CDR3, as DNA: TGTGCCAGCAGGAAGACAGGGAACACTGAAGCTTTCTTT.

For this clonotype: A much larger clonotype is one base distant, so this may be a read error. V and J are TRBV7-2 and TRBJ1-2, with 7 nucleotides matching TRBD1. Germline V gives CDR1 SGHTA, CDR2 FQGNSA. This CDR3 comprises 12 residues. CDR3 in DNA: TGTGCCAACAGCTGGGACAGATATGGCTACACCTTC. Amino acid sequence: CANSWDRYGYTF.

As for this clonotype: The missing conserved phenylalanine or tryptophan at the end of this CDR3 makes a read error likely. The CDR3 protein is CASSQGGSVHEQYL. The DNA for the CDR3 is TGTGCCAGCAGCCAAGGGGGTTCGGTCCACGAGCAGTACCTC. J is TRBJ2-7 and V is TRBV3-1; D unresolved. The CDR3 consists of 14 residues. The V gene lost 1 base and the J gene lost 5 bases, with 12 bases spanning the gap. Per the germline V gene, CDR1 is LGHDT and CDR2 is YNNKEL (reference sequence).

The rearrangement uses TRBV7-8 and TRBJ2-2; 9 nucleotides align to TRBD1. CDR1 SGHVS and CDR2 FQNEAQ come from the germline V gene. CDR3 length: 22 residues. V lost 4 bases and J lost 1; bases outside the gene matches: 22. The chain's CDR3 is CASSWDRVGGRGTNENTGELFF. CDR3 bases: TGTGCCAGCAGCTGGGACAGGGTAGGTGGACGTGGAACGAACGAGAACACCGGGGAGCTGTTTTTT.

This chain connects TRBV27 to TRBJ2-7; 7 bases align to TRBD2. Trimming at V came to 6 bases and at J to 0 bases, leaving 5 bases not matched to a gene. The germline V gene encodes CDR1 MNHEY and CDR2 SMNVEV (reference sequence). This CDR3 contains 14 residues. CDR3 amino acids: CASRGGTLSYEQYF. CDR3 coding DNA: TGTGCCAGCAGGGGGGGGACGCTCTCCTACGAGCAGTACTTC.

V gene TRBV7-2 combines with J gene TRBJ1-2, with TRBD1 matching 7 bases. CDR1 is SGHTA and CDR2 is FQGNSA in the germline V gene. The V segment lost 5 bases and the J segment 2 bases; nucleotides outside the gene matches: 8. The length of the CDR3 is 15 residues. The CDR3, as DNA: TGTGCCAGCAGCACCAACAGGGGATCCAACTATGGCTACACCTTC. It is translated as CASSTNRGSNYGYTF.

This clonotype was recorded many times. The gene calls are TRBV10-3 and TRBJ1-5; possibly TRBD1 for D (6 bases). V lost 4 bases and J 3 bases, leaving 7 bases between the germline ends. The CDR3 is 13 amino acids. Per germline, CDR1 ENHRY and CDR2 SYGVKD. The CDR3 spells CAISGDINQPQHF. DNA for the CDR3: TGTGCCATCAGTGGGGACATCAATCAGCCCCAGCATTTT.

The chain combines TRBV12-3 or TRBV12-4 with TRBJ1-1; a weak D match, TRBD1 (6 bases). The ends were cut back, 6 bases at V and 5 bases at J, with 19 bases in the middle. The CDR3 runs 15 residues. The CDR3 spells CASSPPVGGGTEAFF. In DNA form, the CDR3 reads TGTGCCAGCAGCCCCCCCGTGGGAGGGGGGACTGAAGCTTTCTTT.

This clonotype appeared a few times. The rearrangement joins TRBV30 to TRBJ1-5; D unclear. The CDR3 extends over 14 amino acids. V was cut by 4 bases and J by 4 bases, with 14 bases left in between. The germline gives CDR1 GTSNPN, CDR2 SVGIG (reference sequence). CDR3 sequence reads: CAWNYGQRNQPQHF. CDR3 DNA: TGTGCCTGGAACTATGGGCAGAGAAATCAGCCCCAGCATTTT.

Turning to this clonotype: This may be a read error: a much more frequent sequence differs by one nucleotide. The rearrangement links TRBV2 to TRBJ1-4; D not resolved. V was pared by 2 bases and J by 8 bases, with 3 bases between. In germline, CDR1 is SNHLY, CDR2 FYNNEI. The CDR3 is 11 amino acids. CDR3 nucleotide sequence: TGTGCCAGCAGTGAATGGGAAAAACTGTTTTTT. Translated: CASSEWEKLFF.

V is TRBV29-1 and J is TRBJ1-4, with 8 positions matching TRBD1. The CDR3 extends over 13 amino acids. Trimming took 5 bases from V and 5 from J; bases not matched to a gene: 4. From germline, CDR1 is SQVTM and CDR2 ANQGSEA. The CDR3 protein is CSVRTGQNEKLFF. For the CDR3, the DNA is TGCAGCGTTAGGACAGGGCAAAATGAAAAACTGTTTTTT.

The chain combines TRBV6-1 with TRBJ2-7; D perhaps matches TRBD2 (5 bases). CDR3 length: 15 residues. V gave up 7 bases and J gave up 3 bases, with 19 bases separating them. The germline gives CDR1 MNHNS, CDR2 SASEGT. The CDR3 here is CASMRASGDRYEQYF. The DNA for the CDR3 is TGTGCCAGCATGAGGGCAAGTGGGGATCGCTACGAGCAGTACTTC.

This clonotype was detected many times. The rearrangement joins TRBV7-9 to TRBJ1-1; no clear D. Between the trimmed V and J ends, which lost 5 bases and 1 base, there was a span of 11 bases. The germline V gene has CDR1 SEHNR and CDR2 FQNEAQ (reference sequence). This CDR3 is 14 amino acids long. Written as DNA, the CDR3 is TGTGCCAGCAGCATACCTACAGAGAACACTGAAGCTTTCTTT. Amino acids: CASSIPTENTEAFF.

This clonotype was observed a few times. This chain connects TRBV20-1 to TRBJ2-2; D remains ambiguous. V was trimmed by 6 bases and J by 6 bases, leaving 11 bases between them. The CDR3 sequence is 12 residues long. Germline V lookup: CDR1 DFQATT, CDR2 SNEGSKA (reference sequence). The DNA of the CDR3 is TGCAGTGCCGACAAGGGTTCCGGGGAGCTGTTTTTT. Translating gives CSADKGSGELFF.